This T cell receptor (beta chain) originates from a study of shared clonotypes between healthy human individuals. Study findings and constraints: An effect of sequencing depth on clonotype sharing among donors was expected.

It was across several immunoSEQ plates that each subset's genomic DNA was evenly split. Sequencing was performed with immunoSEQ multiplex PCR; in TCRdb, only in-frame clones are kept and a portion is missing. The repertoire consists of under 850,000 clones, with 55% to 75% occurring once and the leading ten covering approximately 1.8%. The germline CDR1 and CDR2 sequences are SEHNR and FQNEAQ (reference sequence). Trimming at V came to 10 bases and at J to 3 bases, leaving 9 bases not matched to a gene. This CDR3 is built from 14 residues. This clone was seen at least ten times. What it binds is unknown.

V gene TRBV7-9 combines with J gene TRBJ2-1, with 7 bases identical to TRBD2. The sequence was collected from a woman aged 25 to 45 in good health. Specimen: memory CD4+ T cells sorted from blood. The subset: CD45RA-negative fraction. The CDR3 loop is CAIPRDYGYNEQFF. The CDR3 DNA reads TGTGCCATTCCAAGGGACTACGGCTACAATGAGCAGTTCTTC.